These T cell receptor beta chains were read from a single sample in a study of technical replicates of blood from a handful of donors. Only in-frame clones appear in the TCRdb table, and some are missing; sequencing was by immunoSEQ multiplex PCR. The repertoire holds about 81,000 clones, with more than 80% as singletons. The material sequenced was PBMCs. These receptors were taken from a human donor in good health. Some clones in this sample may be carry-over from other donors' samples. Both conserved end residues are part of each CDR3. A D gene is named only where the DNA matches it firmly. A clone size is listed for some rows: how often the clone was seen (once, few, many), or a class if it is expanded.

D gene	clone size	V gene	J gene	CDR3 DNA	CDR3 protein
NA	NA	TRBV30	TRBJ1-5	TGTGCCTGGAGTCCGGACAACAATCAGCCCCAGCATTTT	CAWSPDNNQPQHF
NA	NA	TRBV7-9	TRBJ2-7	TGTGCCAGCAGCCCGTCCTACGAGCAGTACTTC	CASSPSYEQYF
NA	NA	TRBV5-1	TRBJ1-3	TGCGCCAGCAGCGTAGGACAGCGCTTCTCTGGAAACACCATATATTTT	CASSVGQRFSGNTIYF
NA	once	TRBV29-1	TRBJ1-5	TGCAGCGTGAACACCGGGATCGGTCAGCCCCAGCATTTT	CSVNTGIGQPQHF
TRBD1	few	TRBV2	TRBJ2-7	TGTGCCAGCAGCGAGGACAGGGTTCACGAGCAGTACTTC	CASSEDRVHEQYF
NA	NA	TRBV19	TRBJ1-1	TGTGCCAGTAGTATCGGGACTGCCACTGAAGCTTTCTTT	CASSIGTATEAFF
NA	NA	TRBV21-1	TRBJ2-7	TGTGCCAGCAGCCCACGGGGTGGACAGGGAAGATACGAGCAGTACTTC	CASSPRGGQGRYEQYF
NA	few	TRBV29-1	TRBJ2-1	TGCAGCGTCGCCGGGTCCTACAATGAGCAGTTCTTC	CSVAGSYNEQFF
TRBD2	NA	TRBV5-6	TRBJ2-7	TGTGCCAGCAGCTTTATGTCTAGCGGGACATCCTACGAGCAGTACTTC	CASSFMSSGTSYEQYF
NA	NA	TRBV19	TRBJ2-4	TGTGCCAGTAGTATCGTCAAAAACATTCAGTACTTC	CASSIVKNIQYF
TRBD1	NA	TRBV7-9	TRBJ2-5	TGTGCCAGCAGCGTAGGACAGGGGAGCGAGACCCAGTACTTC	CASSVGQGSETQYF
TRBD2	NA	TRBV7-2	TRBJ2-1	TGTGCCAGCAGCGCAATCATGACTAGCGGGAGGACCTACAATGAGCAGTTCTTC	CASSAIMTSGRTYNEQFF
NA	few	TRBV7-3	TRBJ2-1	TGTGCCAGCAGCTTAAATTCGGTATCGTACAATGAGCAGTTCTTC	CASSLNSVSYNEQFF
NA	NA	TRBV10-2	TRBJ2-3	TGCGCCAGCACCGCCTTCCAGAGGGAAGATACGCAGTATTTT	CASTAFQREDTQYF
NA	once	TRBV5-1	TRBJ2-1	TGCGCCAGCAGCTTCTCCGGGAGCTACAATGAGCAGTTCTTC	CASSFSGSYNEQFF
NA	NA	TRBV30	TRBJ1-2	TGTGCCTGGAGTCGTCACTCGGGACACGCAGGCTACACCTTC	CAWSRHSGHAGYTF
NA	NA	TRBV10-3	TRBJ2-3	TGTGCCATCAGGCCGGGGCAGGGGCCAGATACGCAGTATTTT	CAIRPGQGPDTQYF
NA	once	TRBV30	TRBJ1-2	TGTGCCTGGACTCCGGGACTGCAGGGCTACACCTTC	CAWTPGLQGYTF
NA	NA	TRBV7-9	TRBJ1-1	TGTGCCAGCAGCCAGGGGATAGGCCGGAACACTGAAGCTTTCTTT	CASSQGIGRNTEAFF
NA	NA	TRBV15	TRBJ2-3	TGTGCCACCAGCAGATCCTCGGGGGGCGGCAGCCGCACAGATACGCAGTATTTT	CATSRSSGGGSRTDTQYF
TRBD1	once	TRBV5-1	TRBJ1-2	TGCGCCAGCAGCTTAATATCCGGGACAGGGGAGGGCTACACCTTC	CASSLISGTGEGYTF
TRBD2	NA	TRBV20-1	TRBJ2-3	TGCAGTGCTAGTGGGGGGGGTACGCAGTATTTT	CSASGGGTQYF
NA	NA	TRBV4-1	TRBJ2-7	TGCGCCAGCAGCCAAGTACTCCTCGAGCAGTACTTC	CASSQVLLEQYF
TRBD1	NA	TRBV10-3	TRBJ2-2	TGTGCCATCAGCCTAAAAACCGGGACAGGGAACACCGGGGAGCTGTTTTTT	CAISLKTGTGNTGELFF
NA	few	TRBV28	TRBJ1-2	TGTGCCAGCAGTTTAAGGAGTAACTATGGCTACACCTTC	CASSLRSNYGYTF
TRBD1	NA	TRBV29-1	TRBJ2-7	TGCAGCGCTGAATCGGACAGGGGAAGCGAGCAGTACTTC	CSAESDRGSEQYF
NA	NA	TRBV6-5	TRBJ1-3	TGTGCCAGCAGCAGGGCGTTCGAAAACACCATATATTTT	CASSRAFENTIYF
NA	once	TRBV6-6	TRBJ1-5	TGTGCCAGCAGCCGCCCGACAGGATCTGATCAGCCCCAGCATTTT	CASSRPTGSDQPQHF
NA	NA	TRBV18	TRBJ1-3	TGTGCCAGCTCACCCGACAGGTCCTCTGGAAACACCATATATTTT	CASSPDRSSGNTIYF
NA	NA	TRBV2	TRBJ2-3	TGTGCCAGCAGTGACCAGGGAACAGATACGCAGTATTTT	CASSDQGTDTQYF
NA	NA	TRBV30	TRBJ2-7	TGTGCCTGGAATGGGCCGGACAGACTCTACGAGCAGTACTTC	CAWNGPDRLYEQYF
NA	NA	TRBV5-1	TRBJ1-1	TGCGCCAGCAGCGTACAGGAGAACACTGAAGCTTTCTTT	CASSVQENTEAFF
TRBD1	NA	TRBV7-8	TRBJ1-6	TGTGCCAGCAGCGTCAGGGGGCTCAATTCACCCCTCCACTTT	CASSVRGLNSPLHF
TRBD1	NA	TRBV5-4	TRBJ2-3	TGTGCCAGCAGTCCTGGCGCGACAGGGGCCACAGATACGCAGTATTTT	CASSPGATGATDTQYF
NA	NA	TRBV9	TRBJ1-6	TGTGCCAGCAGCCCGAGAAGGGGGTCACCCCTCCACTTT	CASSPRRGSPLHF
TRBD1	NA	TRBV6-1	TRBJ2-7	TGTGCCAGCAGTGAAATACGACAGGGTGGCGAGCAGTACTTC	CASSEIRQGGEQYF
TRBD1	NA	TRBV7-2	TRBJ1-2	TGTGCCAGCAGCTTAGGGACAGGGAGGAGCTACACCTTC	CASSLGTGRSYTF